What follows describes a single TCR beta chain. Measured with immunoSEQ multiplex PCR; TCRdb has only the in-frame clones, and not every one. The table has 50,000 to 70,000 clones, 93% seen once. The germline CDR1 and CDR2 sequences are MDHEN and SYDVKM. V lost 6 bases and J 4 bases, leaving 19 bases between the germline ends. The CDR3 consists of 16 residues. The data were taken from a study of T cell changes during pregnancy in multiple sclerosis. The rearrangement links TRBV28 to TRBJ1-5; no definite D call. This TCR derives from a female donor with multiple sclerosis, enrolled in a pregnancy study. Sequenced here: peripheral blood, sampled after pregnancy. The CDR3 here is CASSLGVGWENQPQHF. CDR3 nucleotide sequence: TGTGCCAGCAGCCTCGGGGTTGGGTGGGAAAATCAGCCCCAGCATTTT.